The 10 T cell receptor beta chains below were found in one sample sequenced in a study of human T cells and chemical hapten exposure. Time point defined: patch test 2, 6 weeks after DPC sensitization. Described treatment: therapeutic diphenylcyclopropenone sensitization with weekly scalp DPC. TCRdb reprocessed the RACE reads with MiXCR, giving one entry per CDR3 protein. The table shows some 57,000 distinct CDR3 sequences, with 7.5% to 10% occurring only once. Here the sequenced sample was whole blood, taken in connection with sensitization to the hapten diphenylcyclopropenone (DPC). The receptors were sampled from a woman in her forties or fifties with alopecia areata. Some clones in this sample may be carry-over from other donors' samples.

Many counts were recorded for this clonotype. The V gene is TRBV6-1, the J gene TRBJ1-5; perhaps TRBD1 as D (6 bases). Germline V gives CDR1 MNHNS, CDR2 SASEGT. CDR3 length: 16 residues. V lost 6 bases and J lost 3, with 18 bases in between. CDR3 sequence: CASRFGGAVSNQPQHF. The CDR3 DNA follows: TGTGCCAGCAGATTCGGGGGGGCGGTCTCCAATCAGCCCCAGCATTTT.

Ten or more counts support this clonotype. This sequence joins TRBV20-1 and TRBJ1-2; 9 nucleotides align to TRBD1. With 6 bases clipped from V and 6 bases from J, the junction kept 5 bases outside the gene matches. The germline V gene encodes CDR1 DFQATT and CDR2 SNEGSKA (reference sequence). The CDR3 covers 12 residues. CDR3 nucleotide sequence: TGCAGTGCCCCGACAGGGGGAGATGGCTACACCTTC. Encoded protein: CSAPTGGDGYTF.

This clonotype was recorded a few times. The junction departs from germline at one end; a sequencing error may be responsible. The CDR3 bases are TGTGTCAGCAGCTTGAACCAAGAGACCCAGTACTTC. Translated: CVSSLNQETQYF. The chain recombines TRBV7-6 with TRBJ2-5; no firm D call. The CDR3 is made up of 12 amino acids. Germline loops: CDR1 SGHVS, CDR2 FNYEAQ.

Comment on this clonotype: One end of the junction fails to match germline, which may point to a read error. The chain is built from TRBV5-1 and TRBJ2-1; a weak D match, TRBD2 (5 bases). The CDR3 length is 15 residues. Germline lookup yields CDR1 SGHRS and CDR2 YFSETQ. CDR3 region: CASILTAGAYNEQFF. CDR3 bases: TGCGCCAGCATCTTGACTGCCGGGGCCTACAATGAGCAGTTCTTC.

The table lists this clonotype with a few counts. The V and J genes are TRBV7-2 and TRBJ2-7; D uncertain. The germline gives CDR1 SGHTA, CDR2 FQGNSA. The CDR3 runs 14 residues. Trimming pared 1 base from V and 0 bases from J, leaving 7 bases between. In DNA, the CDR3 is TGTGCCAGCAGCTTAGGACGGAGCTCCTACGAGCAGTACTTC. It encodes CASSLGRSSYEQYF.

At least ten counts were recorded for this clonotype. The chain links TRBV28 to TRBJ1-1; TRBD1 matches at 8 bases. Germline CDR1 and CDR2: MDHEN and SYDVKM. After removal of 4 bases from V and 4 bases from J, the junction contained 5 bases not matched to a gene. This CDR3 has 14 amino acids. Here the CDR3 DNA reads TGTGCCAGCAGTTCGGACAGGGAATTCACTGAAGCTTTCTTT. It encodes CASSSDREFTEAFF.

This clonotype was seen repeatedly, ten times or more. The chain links TRBV28 to TRBJ2-5, with D hard to call. Per the germline V gene, CDR1 is MDHEN and CDR2 is SYDVKM. The CDR3 consists of 15 residues. V lost 5 bases and J lost 1, with 14 bases in between. CDR3 bases: TGTGCCAGCAGTCCCCGACCGCCTCTCCAAGAGACCCAGTACTTC. This encodes CASSPRPPLQETQYF.

This rearrangement joins TRBV27 to TRBJ2-2; D is unresolved. CDR3 length: 13 residues. Germline assignment: CDR1 MNHEY and CDR2 SMNVEV (reference sequence). Trimming took 10 bases from V and 3 from J, leaving 12 bases between them. The CDR3 reads CATGSPHTGELFF. For the CDR3, the DNA is TGTGCCACCGGGTCGCCGCACACCGGGGAGCTGTTTTTT.

The chain recombines TRBV5-1 with TRBJ2-6, with no clear D. With 1 base removed from V and 0 bases from J, the gap between germline ends came to 5 bases. Germline V gene sequence: CDR1 SGHRS, CDR2 YFSETQ. The CDR3 length is 15 residues. The CDR3: CASSLSISGANVLTF. Written as DNA, the CDR3 is TGCGCCAGCAGCTTGAGCATCTCTGGGGCCAACGTCCTGACTTTC.

This clonotype was observed many times. The chain links TRBV4-1 to TRBJ2-2; the D gene is possibly TRBD2 (6 bases). With 9 bases removed from V and 0 bases from J, the gap between germline ends came to 20 bases. Germline V gene sequence: CDR1 MGHRA, CDR2 YSYEKL. The CDR3 covers 17 residues. Here the CDR3 reads CASSGTSWYANTGELFF. The CDR3 DNA is TGCGCCAGTTCAGGAACTAGCTGGTATGCGAACACCGGGGAGCTGTTTTTT.